Listed below are T cell receptor beta chains from one sample, sequenced in a study of blood T cells in healthy people across ages. MiXCR, run by TCRdb on the 5' RACE reads, gives a single entry per CDR3 protein. The sample records under 1,000,000 distinct CDR3 sequences, 46% being singletons. Sequenced material: blood. The receptors stem from a man older than 75 in good health. Both conserved end residues are part of each CDR3. A D gene is named only where the DNA matches it firmly. Clone size, where shown, is once, few, many, or a class for clones that have expanded.

>TRBD2|TRBV27|NA|TRBJ2-7|19
TGTGCCAGCAGTCCCAACTGGACTAGCGGGAGGGCCCCATACAATGAGCAGTACTTC
CASSPNWTSGRAPYNEQYF
>NA|TRBV20-1|NA|TRBJ2-5|13
TGCAGTGCTAGAGGCGGTGGCCCAGAGACCCAGTACTTC
CSARGGGPETQYF
>NA|TRBV2|few|TRBJ2-5|13
TGTGCCAGCAGTGACGGTAGACTTGAGACCCAGTACTTC
CASSDGRLETQYF
>TRBD2|TRBV10-3|many|TRBJ2-5|15
TGTGCCATCAGTGCTAGCGGGGGGTCGCAAGAGACCCAGTACTTC
CAISASGGSQETQYF
>TRBD1|TRBV5-1|few|TRBJ2-7|15
TGCGCCAGCAGCTTGAGACAGGGTGGGATCTACGAGCAGTACTTC
CASSLRQGGIYEQYF
>TRBD1|TRBV5-1|NA|TRBJ2-2|16
TGCGCCAGCAGCCCGGGACAGAATGACCTCACCGGGGAGCTGTTTTTT
CASSPGQNDLTGELFF
>TRBD2|TRBV7-2|few|TRBJ2-5|16
TGTGCCAGCACCATGGCGGGACTAGCGGGATCGCAGACCCAGTACTTC
CASTMAGLAGSQTQYF
>TRBD1|TRBV4-3|NA|TRBJ1-2|14
TGCGCCAGCAGCCGGGGGGACAGGGGGCTCGGCTACACCTTC
CASSRGDRGLGYTF
>NA|TRBV29-1|many|TRBJ1-5|12
TGCAGCGTTGGGGAGTTTCATCAGCCCCAGCATTTT
CSVGEFHQPQHF
>NA|TRBV14|few|TRBJ2-1|18
TGTGCCAGCAGCCTCCGGGACAATGCATTCTCGGCCTACAATGAGCAGTTCTTC
CASSLRDNAFSAYNEQFF
>TRBD2|TRBV30|NA|TRBJ2-1|19
TGTGCCTGGAACTACCGGGGACTAGCGGGAGGCGGGTCCTACAATGAGCAGTTCTTC
CAWNYRGLAGGGSYNEQFF
>NA|TRBV11-2|NA|TRBJ2-1|13
TGTGCCAGCAGCTTAGAAGGCGGGAATGAGCAGTTCTTC
CASSLEGGNEQFF
>TRBD2|TRBV20-1|NA|TRBJ2-3|14
TGCAGTGCTAGTTGGGGGGGAGGGTCGGATACGCAGTATTTT
CSASWGGGSDTQYF
>TRBD1|TRBV3-1|few|TRBJ1-4|14
TGTGCCAGCAGCCAAGGAGGGACAGATGAAAAACTGTTTTTT
CASSQGGTDEKLFF
>NA|TRBV6-2/TRBV6-3|NA|TRBJ2-1|11
TGTGCCAGCAGTTACTCGGCTAGAAAGTTCTTC
CASSYSARKFF
>TRBD1|TRBV7-2|few|TRBJ1-6|14
TGTGCCAGCAGCCGGGACAGCAATAATTCACCCCTCCACTTT
CASSRDSNNSPLHF
>NA|TRBV12-3/TRBV12-4|NA|TRBJ1-5|14
TGTGCCAGCAGTTTAGCCGCGAAAGATCAGCCCCAGCATTTT
CASSLAAKDQPQHF
>TRBD2|TRBV20-1|few|TRBJ2-7|14
TGCAGTGCTAGCCCGGGACTAGGTATGGAGGAGCAGTACTTC
CSASPGLGMEEQYF
>TRBD2|TRBV7-2|many|TRBJ2-5|15
TGTGCCAGCAGCCCACGGACTAGCGGCCAAGAGACCCAGTACTTC
CASSPRTSGQETQYF
>NA|TRBV27|once|TRBJ2-7|15
TGTGCCAGCAGTTTAGTTTTTCGCTCCTACAATGAGCAGTACTTC
CASSLVFRSYNEQYF
>TRBD1|TRBV10-3|NA|TRBJ1-2|14
TGTGCCATCAGTGCCGGACAGGGTAACTATGGCTACACCTTC
CAISAGQGNYGYTF
>NA|TRBV29-1|many|TRBJ2-5|15
TGCAGCGTTGACGCAAAATCCGGGACCTCGGAGACCCAGTACTTC
CSVDAKSGTSETQYF
>NA|TRBV12-3/TRBV12-4|NA|TRBJ2-4|13
TGTGCCAGCAGTTTAGTCCCAGGGGAGGAGCAGTACTTC
CASSLVPGEEQYF
>NA|TRBV5-1|NA|TRBJ2-5|15
TGCGCCAGCAGCTCGGACCAGGGACCCCAAGAGACCCAGTACTTC
CASSSDQGPQETQYF
>NA|TRBV20-1|NA|TRBJ1-4|17
TGCAGTGCTAGAGATAACCCTCAGCGGGGCGGACGGGAAAAACTGTTTTTT
CSARDNPQRGGREKLFF
>TRBD2|TRBV12-3/TRBV12-4|many|TRBJ2-7|15
TGTGCCAGCAGTTCCGGGACTAGCGGTACCTACGAGCAGTACTTC
CASSSGTSGTYEQYF
>TRBD2|TRBV24-1|NA|TRBJ2-5|14
TGTGCCACCAGCTCTAGCGGGAGTTTAGAGACCCAGTACTTC
CATSSSGSLETQYF
>TRBD1|TRBV7-2|NA|TRBJ2-7|15
TGTGCCAGCAGCCCCGTGGCAGGGGGCTCCTACGAGCAGTACTTC
CASSPVAGGSYEQYF
>NA|TRBV7-3|few|TRBJ2-5|15
TGTGCCAGCAGCTTAACGCCCCCGCCCCAAGAGACCCAGTACTTC
CASSLTPPPQETQYF
>TRBD1|TRBV12-3/TRBV12-4|few|TRBJ2-5|14
TGTGCCAGCAGCTTCGGGACAGACCGAGAGACCCAGTACTTC
CASSFGTDRETQYF
>NA|TRBV9|many|TRBJ2-1|13
TGTGCCAGCAGTTCTCAGCGGTACAATGAGCAGTTCTTC
CASSSQRYNEQFF
>TRBD1|TRBV15|NA|TRBJ2-1|19
TGTGCCACCAGCAGAGATAGGGGGATCCGGGACAGGCGCAACAATGAGCAGTTCTTC
CATSRDRGIRDRRNNEQFF
>NA|TRBV5-1|few|TRBJ2-7|14
TGCGCCAGCAGCCAGGACAACCCGGTATACGAGCAGTACTTC
CASSQDNPVYEQYF
>NA|TRBV5-6|NA|TRBJ1-5|14
TGTGCCAGCAGCTTGATGGAAGGCAATCAGCCCCAGCATTTT
CASSLMEGNQPQHF
>NA|TRBV7-3|once|TRBJ2-7|15
TGTGCCAGCAGCCAGGACAGAGGGGCTTACAATGAGCAGTACTTC
CASSQDRGAYNEQYF
>TRBD1|TRBV6-2/TRBV6-3|NA|TRBJ2-1|15
TGTGCCAGCTGCGACAGGGATCGACCCTACAATGAGCAGTTCTTC
CASCDRDRPYNEQFF
>NA|TRBV7-2|few|TRBJ2-2|16
TGTGCCAGCAGCGTTCACCCGGACAGGAGGGCCGGGGAGCTGTTTTTT
CASSVHPDRRAGELFF